Below are 24 T cell receptor beta chains sequenced from a single sample in a study of T cell changes during pregnancy in multiple sclerosis. Sequencing was performed with immunoSEQ multiplex PCR; in TCRdb, only in-frame clones are kept and a portion is missing. The sample shows over 35,000 clones, almost 95% of them seen only once. The sample in question was CD8+ T cells from peripheral blood mononuclear cells, obtained in the third trimester of pregnancy. Every receptor here comes from a female donor with multiple sclerosis, enrolled in a pregnancy study.

The chain employs TRBV6-1 and TRBJ2-1, with 8 bases fitting TRBD2. CDR1 is MNHNS and CDR2 is SASEGT in the germline V gene. V trimming: 6 bases; J trimming: 10 bases; junction bases outside the gene matches: 8. The CDR3 sequence is 13 residues long. The CDR3 DNA follows: TGTGCCAGCAGCCCGACTACTAGCGGAGAGCAGTTCTTC. Its protein product is CASSPTTSGEQFF.

V is TRBV6-1 and J is TRBJ2-3; D gene unclear. This CDR3 is built from 14 residues. Germline assignment: CDR1 MNHNS and CDR2 SASEGT. Trimming shortened V by 2 bases and J by 4 bases, and 10 bases separated the two germline ends. The CDR3 protein is CASSEIPLADTQYF. The CDR3 region has the DNA TGTGCCAGCAGTGAAATTCCACTCGCAGATACGCAGTATTTT.

The V and J genes are TRBV7-2 and TRBJ2-7; D gene unclear. Between the trimmed V and J ends, which lost 0 bases and 4 bases, there was a span of 16 bases. The CDR3 contains 16 residues. Germline V gives CDR1 SGHTA, CDR2 FQGNSA. DNA of the CDR3: TGTGCCAGCAGCTTAGCTGGAGACCCACAAATTTACGAGCAGTACTTC. Translation gives CASSLAGDPQIYEQYF.

This chain connects TRBV6-6 to TRBJ2-5; 10 positions match TRBD2. Per the germline V gene, CDR1 is MNHNY and CDR2 is SVGAGI (reference sequence). The CDR3 consists of 16 residues. J gave up 4 bases and V 4 bases, and 9 bases lay outside the gene matches. The CDR3 is CASSLGTSASLETQYF. The DNA of the CDR3 is TGTGCCAGCAGTTTGGGGACTAGCGCCTCGTTAGAGACCCAGTACTTC.

The chain recombines TRBV6-1 with TRBJ2-7, with 10 bases fitting TRBD2. V shed 1 base, J shed 5 bases, and the junction held 5 bases outside the gene matches. From germline, CDR1 is MNHNS and CDR2 SASEGT. The CDR3 consists of 15 residues. The DNA of the CDR3 is TGTGCCAGCAGTGAAGAGGCTAGCGGGAGTGACGAGCAGTACTTC. Its protein product is CASSEEASGSDEQYF.

The chain employs TRBV5-6 and TRBJ1-1; D unclear. With 0 bases removed from V and 0 bases from J, the gap between germline ends came to 9 bases. This CDR3 is built from 15 residues. Germline-derived CDR1 and CDR2 are SGHDT and YYEEEE. The CDR3 loop reads CASSLGEEMNTEAFF. The CDR3 region has the DNA TGTGCCAGCAGCTTGGGAGAGGAGATGAACACTGAAGCTTTCTTT.

This clone was counted between two and nine times. The chain employs TRBV19 and TRBJ2-1; TRBD1 is a possible D gene (5 bases). The V gene's germline CDR1 is LNHDA and CDR2 SQIVND (reference sequence). V was trimmed by 5 bases and J by 0 bases, leaving 11 bases between them. The CDR3 sequence is 15 residues long. The DNA of the CDR3 is TGTGCCAGTAGTGCAGGGTTGAGCTCCTACAATGAGCAGTTCTTC. It encodes CASSAGLSSYNEQFF.

V usage is TRBV4-1 and J usage is TRBJ2-1, with D perhaps TRBD1 (6 bases). The CDR3 covers 12 residues. Germline V CDR1 and CDR2: MGHRA, YSYEKL. Trimming shortened V by 3 bases and J by 9 bases, and 9 bases separated the two germline ends. This chain's CDR3 is CASSQGASEQFF. Here the CDR3 DNA reads TGCGCCAGCAGCCAGGGGGCCAGTGAGCAGTTCTTC.

The chain is built from TRBV10-3 and TRBJ2-7, with D unclear. The CDR3 runs to 13 residues. Between the trimmed V and J ends, which lost 8 bases and 0 bases, there was a span of 11 bases. The germline V gene encodes CDR1 ENHRY and CDR2 SYGVKD. The CDR3 reads CAIGANFSYEQYF. Here the CDR3 DNA reads TGTGCCATCGGAGCCAACTTCTCCTACGAGCAGTACTTC.

The chain is built from TRBV18 and TRBJ2-1; tentative D call: TRBD2 (6 bases). V shed 3 bases and J shed 0 bases, with 12 bases lying between them. This CDR3 is built from 16 residues. In germline, CDR1 is KGHSH, CDR2 LQKENI. CDR3 coding DNA: TGTGCCAGCTCACCCGGGACGGGAGACTCCTACAATGAGCAGTTCTTC. Encoded protein: CASSPGTGDSYNEQFF.

This clone showed up just once. The rearrangement joins TRBV28 to TRBJ2-2, with 7 bases aligning to TRBD1. The CDR3 runs to 15 residues. Germline loops: CDR1 MDHEN, CDR2 SYDVKM. The V gene end was trimmed by 5 bases and the J gene end by 2 bases; junction bases not matched to a gene: 5. The CDR3 protein is CASSQGTDNTGELFF. The DNA of the CDR3 is TGTGCCAGCAGTCAAGGGACAGATAACACCGGGGAGCTGTTTTTT.

The chain's CDR3 is CASSYGDRYADQPQHF. CDR3 coding DNA: TGTGCCAGCAGTTACGGGGACAGGTACGCCGATCAGCCCCAGCATTTT. The gene calls are TRBV6-6 and TRBJ1-5; 8 nucleotides match TRBD1. Germline-derived CDR1 and CDR2 are MNHNY and SVGAGI (reference sequence). V was pared by 2 bases and J by 5 bases, with 8 bases of the junction left unmatched. The CDR3 is 16 amino acids.

V gene TRBV12-5 combines with J gene TRBJ2-7, with 10 nucleotides matching TRBD1. CDR1 LGHNT and CDR2 FRNRAP come from the germline V gene. Trimming cost V 3 bases and J 3 bases; bases outside gene matches: 5. This CDR3 contains 15 residues. This chain's CDR3 is CASGLRQGAFYEQYF. The CDR3 DNA reads as TGTGCTAGTGGTTTAAGACAGGGGGCATTCTACGAGCAGTACTTC.

This sequence joins TRBV5-3 and TRBJ1-2, with TRBD1 as a possible D gene (5 bases). TRBV5-3 is an ORF; its function is uncertain. The CDR3 runs to 15 residues. Trimming removed 4 bases at V and 4 bases at J, with 17 bases between. The CDR3 reads CARSRGAGITYGYTF. The CDR3 DNA is TGTGCCAGAAGCCGCGGGGCAGGGATCACCTATGGCTACACCTTC.

This chain links TRBV6-5 with TRBJ1-5; D is unresolved. Germline CDR1 is MNHEY and CDR2 is SVGAGI. Trimming left V 6 bases short and J 0 bases short, with 12 bases between. This CDR3 is 15 amino acids long. The CDR3 region is CASSPGGYSNQPQHF. The CDR3, as DNA: TGTGCCAGCAGCCCGGGAGGCTATAGCAATCAGCCCCAGCATTTT.

This rearrangement joins TRBV9 to TRBJ1-3, with unresolved D. CDR3 length equals 10 residues. Germline CDR1 reads SGDLS; CDR2 reads YYNGEE. Trimming pared 7 bases from V and 4 bases from J, leaving 3 bases between. CDR3 region: CASGGNTIYF. Here the CDR3 DNA reads TGTGCCAGCGGCGGAAACACCATATATTTT. The whole variable domain, filled in from reference TRBV9 and TRBJ1-3, reads DSGVTQTPKHLITATGQRVTLRCSPRSGDLSVYWYQQSLDQGLQFLIQYYNGEERAKGNILERFSAQQFPDLHSELNLSSLELGDSALYFCASGGNTIYFGEGSWLTVV.

This clone was counted only a few times. The chain links TRBV2 to TRBJ2-7, with D maybe TRBD1 (6 bases). Between the trimmed V and J ends, which lost 6 bases and 3 bases, there was a span of 6 bases. The CDR3 is 11 residues long. Germline V gene sequence: CDR1 SNHLY, CDR2 FYNNEI. CDR3 bases: TGTGCCAGCAGGGACAGCTACGAGCAGTACTTC. This gives the protein CASRDSYEQYF.

The rearrangement links TRBV2 to TRBJ2-1; TRBD2 matches at 12 bases. V lost 4 bases to trimming and J lost 4 bases; unmatched junction nucleotides: 5. This CDR3 has 16 residues. From germline, CDR1 is SNHLY and CDR2 FYNNEI. The CDR3 loop reads CASSAGLAGIYNEQFF. Written as DNA, the CDR3 is TGTGCCAGCAGTGCAGGACTAGCGGGGATATACAATGAGCAGTTCTTC.

The chain combines TRBV7-9 with TRBJ1-3; possibly TRBD1 for D (5 bases). The CDR3 consists of 15 residues. Germline loops: CDR1 SEHNR, CDR2 FQNEAQ (reference sequence). V shed 1 base and J shed 0 bases, with 7 bases lying between them. DNA of the CDR3: TGTGCCAGCAGCTTAGAGGGGTACTCTGGAAACACCATATATTTT. It codes for CASSLEGYSGNTIYF.

V is TRBV28 and J is TRBJ2-1; 11 bases map to TRBD1. The germline CDR1 and CDR2 sequences are MDHEN and SYDVKM. The CDR3 is made up of 13 amino acids. The V and J ends lost 11 bases and 7 bases, in that order; junction bases with no gene match: 7. Written as DNA, the CDR3 is TGTGCCGCAGGGGACAGGGGGAGTAATGAGCAGTTCTTC. Its protein product is CAAGDRGSNEQFF.

The V call is TRBV19, the J call TRBJ2-3; the match to TRBD2 covers 9 bases. After removal of 3 bases from V and 3 bases from J, the junction contained 7 bases not matched to a gene. The CDR3 sequence is 16 residues long. CDR1 and CDR2 (germline): LNHDA, SQIVND (reference sequence). CDR3 sequence reads: CASSIGLAGWTDTQYF. In DNA form, the CDR3 reads TGTGCCAGTAGTATCGGTCTAGCGGGATGGACAGATACGCAGTATTTT.

J is TRBJ1-5 and V is TRBV7-9; D perhaps matches TRBD1 (6 bases). V shed 1 base and J shed 5 bases, with 12 bases lying between them. CDR1 is SEHNR, CDR2 FQNEAQ, per germline (reference sequence). CDR3 length equals 15 residues. In DNA, the CDR3 is TGTGCCAGCAGCTTAGGGGGGCTTTATGATCAGCCCCAGCATTTT. Protein sequence: CASSLGGLYDQPQHF. Filled out from reference TRBV7-9 and TRBJ1-5, the complete variable domain reads DTGVSQNPRHKITKRGQNVTFRCDPISEHNRLYWYRQTLGQGPEFLTYFQNEAQLEKSRLLSDRFSAERPKGSFSTLEIQRTEQGDSAMYLCASSLGGLYDQPQHFGDGTRLSIL.

The V gene is TRBV7-9, the J gene TRBJ2-7; 7 nucleotides match TRBD1. CDR1 SEHNR and CDR2 FQNEAQ come from the germline V gene (reference sequence). This CDR3 is built from 17 residues. The J segment lost 2 bases and the V segment lost 2 bases, leaving 12 bases of the junction unmatched. The CDR3 region has the DNA TGTGCCAGCAGCTTAACAATACCGACAGGGAAACCCTACGAGCAGTACTTC. Amino acid sequence: CASSLTIPTGKPYEQYF.

The chain carries TRBV19 and TRBJ2-7; D gene unclear. Per germline, CDR1 LNHDA and CDR2 SQIVND (reference sequence). The CDR3 loop spans 13 amino acids. V dropped 5 bases and J dropped 5 bases, with 13 bases sitting between them. CDR3 amino acids: CASSPGVMNEQYF. The CDR3 DNA reads TGTGCCAGTAGTCCTGGAGTTATGAACGAGCAGTACTTC.